Below, 31 T cell receptor beta chains from the same sample are listed, as sequenced in a study of shared clonotypes between healthy human individuals. The data were produced by immunoSEQ multiplex PCR, yet TCRdb's version contains in-frame clones alone and is incomplete. The repertoire holds about 2,100,000 clones, with around 93% as singletons. Terminally differentiated effector memory CD45RA+ cells were excluded by CCR7 positive selection of CD45RO-negative cells. The sample comprised naive CD8+ T cells from PBMCs. These receptors were obtained from a young man in good health. Some clones in this sample may be carry-over from other donors' samples.

About this clone itself: Other DNA sequences within the sample encode an identical CDR3. The rearrangement uses TRBV27 and TRBJ1-1; D call uncertain. With 2 bases removed from V and 2 bases from J, the gap between germline ends came to 6 bases. This CDR3 is 13 amino acids long. CDR1 is MNHEY and CDR2 is SMNVEV in the germline V gene (reference sequence). The CDR3 protein is CASSLASNTEAFF. The CDR3 DNA follows: TGTGCCAGCAGTTTAGCTTCTAACACTGAAGCTTTCTTT.

The chain employs TRBV2 and TRBJ2-2; 8 bases align to TRBD2. Per germline, CDR1 SNHLY and CDR2 FYNNEI. Unmatched junction bases numbered 7, after V lost 9 bases and J lost 4 bases. The CDR3 is 14 amino acids. DNA of the CDR3: TGTGCCAGTGAGGAGCGGGAGAGCACCGGGGAGCTGTTTTTT. Protein sequence: CASEERESTGELFF.

The chain employs TRBV7-9 and TRBJ2-7, with 7 nucleotides matching TRBD2. The CDR3 covers 17 residues. Germline CDR1 reads SEHNR; CDR2 reads FQNEAQ (reference sequence). After removal of 2 bases from V and 1 base from J, the junction contained 11 bases not matched to a gene. CDR3 in DNA: TGTGCCAGCAGCTTACCCCGGGAGGAGGTTTCGTCCTACGAGCAGTACTTC. Its protein product is CASSLPREEVSSYEQYF. Filled out from reference TRBV7-9 and TRBJ2-7, the complete variable domain reads DTGVSQNPRHKITKRGQNVTFRCDPISEHNRLYWYRQTLGQGPEFLTYFQNEAQLEKSRLLSDRFSAERPKGSFSTLEIQRTEQGDSAMYLCASSLPREEVSSYEQYFGPGTRLTVT.

The J gene is TRBJ2-7, the V gene TRBV11-2; 8 positions agree with TRBD2. The CDR3 is made up of 17 amino acids. Unmatched junction bases numbered 10, after V lost 1 base and J lost 2 bases. Germline V gene data show CDR1 as SGHAT and CDR2 as FQNNGV. The CDR3 sequence is CASSLGGGGLVAYEQYF. For the CDR3, the DNA is TGTGCCAGCAGCTTAGGGGGAGGGGGACTAGTTGCCTACGAGCAGTACTTC. The full variable domain, in which reference TRBV11-2 and TRBJ2-7 provide the parts outside the CDR3, is EAGVAQSPRYKIIEKRQSVAFWCNPISGHATLYWYQQILGQGPKLLIQFQNNGVVDDSQLPKDRFSAERLKGVDSTLKIQPAKLEDSAVYLCASSLGGGGLVAYEQYFGPGTRLTVT.

This sequence joins TRBV7-9 and TRBJ2-2; 8 bases align to TRBD2. This CDR3 is 16 amino acids long. The germline CDR1 and CDR2 sequences are SEHNR and FQNEAQ (reference sequence). V trimming: 3 bases; J trimming: 3 bases; junction bases outside the gene matches: 6. The CDR3 reads CASSLEAGVDTGELFF. The CDR3 DNA sequence: TGTGCCAGCAGCTTGGAAGCGGGAGTAGACACCGGGGAGCTGTTTTTT.

The V gene is TRBV9, the J gene TRBJ2-4, with D perhaps matching TRBD1 (6 bases). In germline, CDR1 is SGDLS, CDR2 YYNGEE. This CDR3 region has 15 residues. V was cut by 0 bases and J by 3 bases, with 10 bases left in between. The CDR3 DNA reads as TGTGCCAGCAGCGTAGAAGGGGGTGGCAAAAACATTCAGTACTTC. Translated, it gives CASSVEGGGKNIQYF.

The chain recombines TRBV10-3 with TRBJ2-2; 15 nucleotides line up with TRBD2. Trimming removed 5 bases from V and 3 bases from J; junction bases left unmatched: 10. In germline, CDR1 is ENHRY, CDR2 SYGVKD. The CDR3 is 19 residues long. Here the CDR3 DNA reads TGTGCCATCAGTAAACTACCGGGACTAGCGGGAGGTGACACCGGGGAGCTGTTTTTT. Its translation is CAISKLPGLAGGDTGELFF.

The genes are TRBV10-3 and TRBJ1-2; 9 nucleotides match TRBD1. The V and J ends lost 4 bases and 2 bases, in that order; junction bases with no gene match: 5. CDR3 length: 15 amino acids. The germline V gene encodes CDR1 ENHRY and CDR2 SYGVKD. The CDR3, as DNA: TGTGCCATCAGTGCCCGGACAGGGGAAAACTATGGCTACACCTTC. Translating gives CAISARTGENYGYTF.

The chain combines TRBV7-3 with TRBJ2-1, with D maybe TRBD2 (6 bases). This CDR3 has 15 amino acids. Trimming took 2 bases from V and 3 from J, leaving 11 bases between them. The germline CDR1 and CDR2 sequences are SGHTA and FQGTGA. The DNA of the CDR3 is TGTGCCAGCAGCTTAGGCCGGGAGCTCTACAATGAGCAGTTCTTC. Its translation is CASSLGRELYNEQFF.

This chain connects TRBV6-5 to TRBJ2-7, with 11 positions matching TRBD2. The CDR3 is 16 amino acids. Trimming removed 2 bases from V and 1 base from J; junction bases left unmatched: 4. Germline V lookup: CDR1 MNHEY, CDR2 SVGAGI. CDR3 DNA: TGTGCCAGCAGTTACCCCACTAGCGGGAGTTCCTACGAGCAGTACTTC. This sequence encodes CASSYPTSGSSYEQYF.

The V and J genes are TRBV25-1 and TRBJ1-1; D remains ambiguous. Germline loops: CDR1 MGHDK, CDR2 SYGVNS. V shed 4 bases and J shed 8 bases, with 17 bases lying between them. The length of the CDR3 is 14 residues. CDR3 sequence reads: CASSVTDEGTEAFF. CDR3 in DNA: TGTGCCAGCAGTGTAACAGACGAGGGCACGGAAGCTTTCTTT.

V is TRBV2 and J is TRBJ2-3; D gene unclear. CDR3 length equals 16 residues. Trimming removed 7 bases from V and 0 bases from J, with 17 bases in between. The germline CDR1 and CDR2 sequences are SNHLY and FYNNEI. The CDR3: CASTGPRVISTDTQYF. The CDR3 region has the DNA TGTGCCAGCACGGGTCCTCGGGTGATTAGCACAGATACGCAGTATTTT.

CDR3 bases: TGTGCCAGCAGCGTACGCAGCGGGGGTCTCTATGGCTACACCTTC. Protein: CASSVRSGGLYGYTF. This chain connects TRBV9 to TRBJ1-2; D may be TRBD1 (5 bases). V was pared by 1 base and J by 4 bases, with 14 bases between. This CDR3 spans 15 amino acids. Germline-derived CDR1 and CDR2 are SGDLS and YYNGEE.

The gene calls are TRBV5-8 and TRBJ1-5, with D unclear. The CDR3 consists of 14 residues. V was cut by 0 bases and J by 3 bases, with 7 bases left in between. The germline V gene has CDR1 SGHTS and CDR2 YDEGEE. The CDR3 protein is CASSLVGFNQPQHF. CDR3 DNA: TGTGCCAGCAGCTTGGTGGGTTTCAATCAGCCCCAGCATTTT.

This chain connects TRBV14 to TRBJ2-2; TRBD1 agrees at 10 bases. The CDR3 runs to 16 residues. Per the germline V gene, CDR1 is SGHDN and CDR2 is FVKESK. V lost 2 bases, J lost 5 bases, and 5 bases stayed unmatched. The CDR3 reads CASSQSDRGWTGELFF. The CDR3 region has the DNA TGTGCCAGCAGCCAATCGGACAGGGGGTGGACCGGGGAGCTGTTTTTT.

This clone has only one observation. The V call is TRBV27, the J call TRBJ2-7; D not resolved. The germline gives CDR1 MNHEY, CDR2 SMNVEV (reference sequence). Trimming removed 3 bases from V and 6 bases from J, with 15 bases in between. The CDR3 extends over 14 amino acids. The CDR3 loop reads CASSFSLSTSEQYF. The CDR3 DNA is TGTGCCAGCAGTTTCTCGCTAAGCACAAGCGAGCAGTACTTC.

The chain recombines TRBV19 with TRBJ1-1; 7 nucleotides agree with TRBD1. The CDR3 runs 17 residues. V was pared by 3 bases and J by 1 base, with 11 bases of the junction left unmatched. Germline CDR1 is LNHDA and CDR2 is SQIVND (reference sequence). The chain's CDR3 is CASSMTFLTGENTEAFF. CDR3 sequence (DNA): TGTGCCAGTAGTATGACGTTCCTCACAGGGGAGAACACTGAAGCTTTCTTT.

V is TRBV27 and J is TRBJ2-4; D is ambiguous. CDR3 size: 14 residues. Trimming left V 5 bases short and J 1 base short, with 9 bases between. CDR1 is MNHEY, CDR2 SMNVEV, per germline (reference sequence). The DNA for the CDR3 is TGTGCCAGCAGTAAATGGACCGCCAAAAACATTCAGTACTTC. It translates to CASSKWTAKNIQYF.

This clone appeared once. This sequence joins TRBV11-2 and TRBJ2-2; 9 bases align to TRBD1. This CDR3 comprises 15 residues. The germline V gene has CDR1 SGHAT and CDR2 FQNNGV. V lost 5 bases and J lost 5; bases outside the gene matches: 6. The CDR3 loop is CASSQGQGETGELFF. CDR3 DNA sequence: TGTGCCAGCAGCCAGGGACAGGGAGAGACCGGGGAGCTGTTTTTT.

J is TRBJ2-3 and V is TRBV19, with TRBD1 matching over 7 bases. Germline CDR1 is LNHDA and CDR2 is SQIVND (reference sequence). This CDR3 is built from 14 residues. V lost 5 bases and J lost 3; bases outside the gene matches: 5. The CDR3 region has the DNA TGTGCCAGTAGTCCGCAGGACAGGACAGATACGCAGTATTTT. Its protein is CASSPQDRTDTQYF. Full variable domain (outside the CDR3, taken from reference TRBV19 and TRBJ2-3): DGGITQSPKYLFRKEGQNVTLSCEQNLNHDAMYWYRQDPGQGLRLIYYSQIVNDFQKGDIAEGYSVSREKKESFPLTVTSAQKNPTAFYLCASSPQDRTDTQYFGPGTRLTVL.

This chain joins TRBV27 and TRBJ1-5; weak D call: TRBD1 (5 bases). This CDR3 has 15 amino acids. The germline gives CDR1 MNHEY, CDR2 SMNVEV (reference sequence). V was trimmed by 6 bases and J by 3 bases, leaving 15 bases between them. The CDR3 sequence is CASSPLLGDNQPQHF. The CDR3 nucleotides read TGTGCCAGCAGCCCCCTCCTGGGGGACAATCAGCCCCAGCATTTT.

As regards this clone: Other DNA sequences within the sample encode an identical CDR3. The V and J genes are TRBV28 and TRBJ2-3; 9 nucleotides align to TRBD1. CDR1 and CDR2 (germline): MDHEN, SYDVKM. V lost 6 bases to trimming and J lost 2 bases; unmatched junction nucleotides: 3. The CDR3 has 14 residues. CDR3 amino acids: CASRRDRDTDTQYF. Written as DNA, the CDR3 is TGTGCCAGCAGAAGGGACAGGGACACAGATACGCAGTATTTT.

The V gene is TRBV7-8, the J gene TRBJ2-1; possible D gene TRBD1, 5 bases. The length of the CDR3 is 16 residues. Germline CDR1 is SGHVS and CDR2 is FQNEAQ. V lost 1 base and J lost 1, with 11 bases in between. In DNA form, the CDR3 reads TGTGCCAGCAGCTTAGATGCAGGGTGGTCCTACAATGAGCAGTTCTTC. This gives the protein CASSLDAGWSYNEQFF.

To note about this clone: The junction departs from the called germline gene at one end, perhaps through a read error. For the CDR3, the DNA is TGTGCCAGCAGCCCCAGGACTAGCATCTCCCACGAGCAGTACTTC. Translating gives CASSPRTSISHEQYF. V gene TRBV7-9 combines with J gene TRBJ2-7; TRBD2 matches 8 bases. The CDR3 runs 15 residues. Germline V CDR1 and CDR2: SEHNR, FQNEAQ (reference sequence). Complete variable domain (other parts from reference TRBV7-9 and TRBJ2-7): DTGVSQNPRHKITKRGQNVTFRCDPISEHNRLYWYRQTLGQGPEFLTYFQNEAQLEKSRLLSDRFSAERPKGSFSTLEIQRTEQGDSAMYLCASSPRTSISHEQYFGPGTRLTVT.

This clone was picked up one time. The rearrangement links TRBV7-8 to TRBJ1-1; D unclear. CDR1 SGHVS and CDR2 FQNEAQ come from the germline V gene. Trimming left V 1 base short and J 4 bases short, with 10 bases between. The CDR3 extends over 14 amino acids. This CDR3 reads CASSLVGGSTEAFF. Here the CDR3 DNA reads TGTGCCAGCAGCTTAGTAGGCGGGAGCACTGAAGCTTTCTTT.

This clone was counted a single time. J is TRBJ2-2 and V is TRBV9; weak D call: TRBD1 (6 bases). The CDR3 is made up of 17 amino acids. Looked up from germline, CDR1 is SGDLS and CDR2 is YYNGEE. Between the trimmed V and J ends, which lost 3 bases and 0 bases, there was a span of 15 bases. CDR3 sequence (DNA): TGTGCCAGCAGCGGGCCCGGGGACACCCCGAACACCGGGGAGCTGTTTTTT. It encodes CASSGPGDTPNTGELFF.

The chain joins TRBV7-8 to TRBJ2-1, with TRBD1 identical over 11 bases. Germline values: CDR1 SGHVS, CDR2 FQNEAQ. This CDR3 spans 16 amino acids. V dropped 6 bases and J dropped 8; count of bases not matched to a gene: 12. CDR3 loop: CASSQLAGQGEDEQFF. The CDR3 DNA sequence: TGTGCCAGCAGTCAATTGGCGGGACAGGGGGAGGATGAGCAGTTCTTC.

On this clone itself: At the DNA level, this CDR3 is encoded by other sequences in the same sample as well. The chain couples TRBV9 to TRBJ2-4, with a possible D match to TRBD2 (5 bases). The CDR3 contains 15 residues. Germline-derived CDR1 and CDR2 are SGDLS and YYNGEE. Trimming removed 0 bases from V and 0 bases from J, with 7 bases in between. The CDR3, as DNA: TGTGCCAGCAGCGTAGCGGGATTAGCCAAAAACATTCAGTACTTC. The encoded protein is CASSVAGLAKNIQYF.

The chain is built from TRBV11-1 and TRBJ2-7; TRBD2 matches 13 bases. The germline V gene has CDR1 SGHAT and CDR2 FQDESV (reference sequence). This CDR3 comprises 15 residues. V shed 4 bases, J shed 4 bases, and the junction held 4 bases outside the gene matches. The CDR3, as DNA: TGTGCCAGCAGCTCGAGGACTAGCGGGAGATACGAGCAGTACTTC. Encoded protein: CASSSRTSGRYEQYF.

V and J are TRBV2 and TRBJ2-2; the D gene is possibly TRBD2 (5 bases). CDR1 is SNHLY and CDR2 is FYNNEI in the germline V gene. The CDR3 has 15 residues. The V end was cut by 3 bases, the J end by 6 bases, with 14 bases between. The CDR3 spells CASSDRGEKAGELFF. CDR3 sequence (DNA): TGTGCCAGCAGTGACCGTGGGGAGAAGGCCGGGGAGCTGTTTTTT.

Written as DNA, the CDR3 is TGTGCCAGCAGCCATCGGGTTTACTCCTACGAGCAGTACTTC. This encodes CASSHRVYSYEQYF. The chain recombines TRBV14 with TRBJ2-7, with no clear D. V was trimmed by 3 bases and J by 0 bases, leaving 9 bases between them. The V gene's germline CDR1 is SGHDN and CDR2 FVKESK. There are 14 residues in the CDR3.